This TCR beta chain is from a study of regulatory T cells. Study findings and constraints: Hydrophobic residues at CDR3 positions 6 and 7 were enriched in conventional CD4+ T cells of CD3G-deficient patients.

Concerning this clone: Antigen unknown.

CDR3 length: 13 residues. The J segment lost 1 base and the V segment lost 7 bases, leaving 4 bases of the junction unmatched. Germline V gives CDR1 MDHEN, CDR2 SYDVKM. Primers: 52 TRBV forward and 13 TRBJ reverse. Sequenced by immunoSEQ multiplex PCR; TCRdb stores in-frame clones only, minus some. The data contain about 21,000 clones, roughly 88% of them singletons. A couple of CD3G-deficient patients had more severe autoimmunity; all had some. Patients aged 2 to 39 years had fewer naive and more memory CD4+ and CD8+ T cells. The chain employs TRBV28 and TRBJ2-7, with 7 bases lining up with TRBD2. The receptor was isolated from a child under 18 with CD3G deficiency. The source material was conventional CD4+ T cells sorted from blood. The CDR3 nucleotides are TGTGCCAGCACGGGCGGGAGTTCCTACGAGCAGTACTTC. Translating gives CASTGGSSYEQYF.